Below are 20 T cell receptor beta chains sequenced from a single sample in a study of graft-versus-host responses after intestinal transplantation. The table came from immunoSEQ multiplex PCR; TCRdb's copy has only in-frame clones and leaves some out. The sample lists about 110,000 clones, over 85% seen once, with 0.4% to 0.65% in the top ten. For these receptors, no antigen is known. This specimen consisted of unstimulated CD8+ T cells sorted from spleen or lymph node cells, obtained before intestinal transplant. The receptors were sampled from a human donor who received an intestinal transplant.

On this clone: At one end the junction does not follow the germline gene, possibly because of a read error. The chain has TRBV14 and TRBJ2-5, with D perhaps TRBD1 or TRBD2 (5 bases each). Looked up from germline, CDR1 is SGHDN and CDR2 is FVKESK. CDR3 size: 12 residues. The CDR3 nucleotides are TGTGCCAGCAGCCAAGCCGGGACGCCCGTTGACTTC. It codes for CASSQAGTPVDF.

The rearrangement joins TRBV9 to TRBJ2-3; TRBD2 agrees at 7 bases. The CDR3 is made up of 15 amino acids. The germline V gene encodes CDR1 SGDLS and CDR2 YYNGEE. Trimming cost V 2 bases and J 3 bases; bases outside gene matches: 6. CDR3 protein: CASSVAGERTDTQYF. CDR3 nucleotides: TGTGCCAGCAGCGTGGCGGGAGAAAGAACAGATACGCAGTATTTT.

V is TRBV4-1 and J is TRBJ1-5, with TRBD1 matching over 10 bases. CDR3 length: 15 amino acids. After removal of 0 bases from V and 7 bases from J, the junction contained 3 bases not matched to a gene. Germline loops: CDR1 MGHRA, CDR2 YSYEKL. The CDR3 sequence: CASSQDGDRGQPQHF. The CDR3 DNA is TGCGCCAGCAGCCAAGATGGGGACAGGGGCCAGCCCCAGCATTTT.

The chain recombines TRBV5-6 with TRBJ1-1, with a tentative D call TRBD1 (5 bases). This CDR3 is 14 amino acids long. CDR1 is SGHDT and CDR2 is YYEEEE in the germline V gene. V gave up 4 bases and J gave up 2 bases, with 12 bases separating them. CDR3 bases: TGTGCCAGCAGCCCCCGGGACTACAACACTGAAGCTTTCTTT. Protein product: CASSPRDYNTEAFF.

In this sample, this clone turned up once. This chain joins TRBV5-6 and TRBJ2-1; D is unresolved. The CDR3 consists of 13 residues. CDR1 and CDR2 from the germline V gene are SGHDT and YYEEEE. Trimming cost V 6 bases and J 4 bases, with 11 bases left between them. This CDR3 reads CASNKDGYNEQFF. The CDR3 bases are TGTGCCAGCAACAAGGACGGATACAATGAGCAGTTCTTC.

This CDR3 reads CASSLVGHPYEQYF. The DNA for the CDR3 is TGTGCCAGCAGCTTAGTGGGACACCCATACGAGCAGTACTTC. The chain carries TRBV7-9 and TRBJ2-7; a possible D gene is TRBD1 (6 bases). V lost 1 base and J 4 bases, leaving 11 bases between the germline ends. There are 14 residues in the CDR3. The V gene's germline CDR1 is SEHNR and CDR2 FQNEAQ (reference sequence).

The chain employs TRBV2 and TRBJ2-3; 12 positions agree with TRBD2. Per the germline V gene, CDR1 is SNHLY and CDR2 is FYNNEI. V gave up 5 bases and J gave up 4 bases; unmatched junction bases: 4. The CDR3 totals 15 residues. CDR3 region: CASSWTSGIPDTQYF. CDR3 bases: TGTGCCAGCAGTTGGACTAGCGGGATACCAGATACGCAGTATTTT.

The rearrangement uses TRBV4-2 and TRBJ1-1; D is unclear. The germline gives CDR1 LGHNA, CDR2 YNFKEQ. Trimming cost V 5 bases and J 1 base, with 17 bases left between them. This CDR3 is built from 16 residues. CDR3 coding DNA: TGTGCCAGCAGCTATGCCTTTGTCAGACCGAACACTGAAGCTTTCTTT. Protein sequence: CASSYAFVRPNTEAFF.

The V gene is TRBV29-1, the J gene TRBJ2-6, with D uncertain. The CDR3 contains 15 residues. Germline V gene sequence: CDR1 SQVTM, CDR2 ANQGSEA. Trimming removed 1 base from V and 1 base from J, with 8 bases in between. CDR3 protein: CSVEGALSGANVLTF. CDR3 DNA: TGCAGCGTTGAAGGGGCACTTTCTGGGGCCAACGTCCTGACTTTC.

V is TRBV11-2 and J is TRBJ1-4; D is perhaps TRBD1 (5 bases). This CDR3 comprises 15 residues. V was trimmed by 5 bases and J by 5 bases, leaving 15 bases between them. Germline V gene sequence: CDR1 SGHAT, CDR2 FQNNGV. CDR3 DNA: TGTGCCAGCAGCAACCGCCGGGACCGCAATGAAAAACTGTTTTTT. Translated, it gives CASSNRRDRNEKLFF. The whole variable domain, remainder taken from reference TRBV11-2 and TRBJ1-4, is EAGVAQSPRYKIIEKRQSVAFWCNPISGHATLYWYQQILGQGPKLLIQFQNNGVVDDSQLPKDRFSAERLKGVDSTLKIQPAKLEDSAVYLCASSNRRDRNEKLFFGSGTQLSVL.

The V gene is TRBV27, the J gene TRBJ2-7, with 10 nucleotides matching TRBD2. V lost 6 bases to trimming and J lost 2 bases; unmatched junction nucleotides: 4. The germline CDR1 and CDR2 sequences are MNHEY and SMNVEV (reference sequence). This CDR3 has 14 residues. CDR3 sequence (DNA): TGTGCCAGCAGCCCTAGCGGGAGTCCCTACGAGCAGTACTTC. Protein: CASSPSGSPYEQYF.

For the CDR3, the DNA is TGTGCCAGCAGCGTAGGGACAGCGGCAGGGGGCAAGCTGTTTTTT. Amino acids: CASSVGTAAGGKLFF. The chain joins TRBV9 to TRBJ1-4; 8 nucleotides agree with TRBD1. Per germline, CDR1 SGDLS and CDR2 YYNGEE. V lost 0 bases to trimming and J lost 14 bases; unmatched junction nucleotides: 12. The CDR3 runs to 15 residues.

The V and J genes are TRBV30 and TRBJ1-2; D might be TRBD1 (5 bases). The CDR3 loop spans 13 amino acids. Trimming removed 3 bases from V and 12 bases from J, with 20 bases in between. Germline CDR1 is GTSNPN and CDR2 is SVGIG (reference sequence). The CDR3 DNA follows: TGTGCCTGGAGCCAGGGTCGATCGAGCGGGGACACCTTC. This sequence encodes CAWSQGRSSGDTF.

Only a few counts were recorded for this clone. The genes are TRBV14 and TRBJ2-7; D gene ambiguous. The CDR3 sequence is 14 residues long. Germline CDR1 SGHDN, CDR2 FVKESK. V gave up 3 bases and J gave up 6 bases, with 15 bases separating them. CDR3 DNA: TGTGCCAGCAGCCAGATCGGAAGTCTAAGCGAGCAGTACTTC. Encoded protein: CASSQIGSLSEQYF.

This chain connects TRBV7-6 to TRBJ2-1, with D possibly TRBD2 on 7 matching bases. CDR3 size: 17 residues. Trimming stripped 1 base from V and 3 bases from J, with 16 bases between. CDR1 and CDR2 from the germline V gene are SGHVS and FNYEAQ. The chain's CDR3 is CASSLGAKGGVYNEQFF. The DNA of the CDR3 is TGTGCCAGCAGCTTAGGGGCGAAGGGGGGGGTCTACAATGAGCAGTTCTTC. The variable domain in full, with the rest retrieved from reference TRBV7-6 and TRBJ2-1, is GAGVSQSPRYKVTKRGQDVALRCDPISGHVSLYWYRQALGQGPEFLTYFNYEAQQDKSGLPNDRFSAERPEGSISTLTIQRTEQRDSAMYRCASSLGAKGGVYNEQFFGPGTRLTVL.

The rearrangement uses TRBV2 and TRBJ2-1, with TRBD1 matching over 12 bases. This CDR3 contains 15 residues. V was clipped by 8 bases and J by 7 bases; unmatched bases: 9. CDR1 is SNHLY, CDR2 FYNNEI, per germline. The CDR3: CASGLRDRGLNEQFF. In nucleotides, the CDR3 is TGTGCCAGCGGTCTCCGGGACAGGGGGCTAAATGAGCAGTTCTTC.

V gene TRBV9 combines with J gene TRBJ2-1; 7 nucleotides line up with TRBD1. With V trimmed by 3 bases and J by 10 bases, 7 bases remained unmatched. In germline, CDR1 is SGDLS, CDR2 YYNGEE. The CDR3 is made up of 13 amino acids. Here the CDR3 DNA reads TGTGCCAGCAGCGACAGAGGGGGCAGGGAGCAGTTCTTC. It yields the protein CASSDRGGREQFF.

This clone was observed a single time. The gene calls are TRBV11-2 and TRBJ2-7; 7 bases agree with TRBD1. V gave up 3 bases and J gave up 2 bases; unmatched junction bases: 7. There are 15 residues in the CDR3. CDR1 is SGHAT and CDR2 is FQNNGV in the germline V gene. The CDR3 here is CASSLSRDRAYEQYF. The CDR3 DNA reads TGTGCCAGCAGCTTGTCAAGGGACAGAGCCTACGAGCAGTACTTC.

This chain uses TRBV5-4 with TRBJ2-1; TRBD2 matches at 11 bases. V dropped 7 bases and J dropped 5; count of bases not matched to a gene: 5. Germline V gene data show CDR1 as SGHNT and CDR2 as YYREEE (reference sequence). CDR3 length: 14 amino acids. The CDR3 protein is CASLGLAGNNEQFF. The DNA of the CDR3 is TGTGCCAGCCTAGGACTAGCGGGCAACAATGAGCAGTTCTTC.

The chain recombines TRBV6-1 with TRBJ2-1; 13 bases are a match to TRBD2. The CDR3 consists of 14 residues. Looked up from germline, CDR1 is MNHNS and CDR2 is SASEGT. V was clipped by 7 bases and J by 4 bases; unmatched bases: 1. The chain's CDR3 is CASKGLAGYNEQFF. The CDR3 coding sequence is TGTGCCAGCAAGGGACTAGCGGGGTACAATGAGCAGTTCTTC.